The next 30 T cell receptor beta chains were all read from a single sample in a study of blood T cell repertoires in COVID-19. Measured with immunoSEQ multiplex PCR; TCRdb has only the in-frame clones, and not every one. The data show 60,000 to 70,000 clones, approximately 85% seen once. Sequencing was done on a sample of peripheral blood. Every receptor here comes from an elderly man with acute or convalescent COVID-19.

The CDR3 region is CASSLNPGLINEKLFF. CDR3 nucleotide sequence: TGCGCCAGCAGCTTGAACCCGGGACTAATTAATGAAAAACTGTTTTTT. V is TRBV5-1 and J is TRBJ1-4; a weak D match, TRBD1 (5 bases). Germline lookup yields CDR1 SGHRS and CDR2 YFSETQ. CDR3 length: 16 amino acids. V was clipped by 1 base and J by 4 bases, with 14 bases between them.

V gene TRBV19 combines with J gene TRBJ1-1, with 9 nucleotides matching TRBD1. V dropped 4 bases and J dropped 6; count of bases not matched to a gene: 9. Germline CDR1 and CDR2: LNHDA and SQIVND (reference sequence). The CDR3 is 15 residues long. Here the CDR3 DNA reads TGTGCCAGTAGTAATTTACAGGGGGCGAGGGCTGAAGCTTTCTTT. Translation: CASSNLQGARAEAFF. The full variable domain, completed using reference TRBV19 and TRBJ1-1, is DGGITQSPKYLFRKEGQNVTLSCEQNLNHDAMYWYRQDPGQGLRLIYYSQIVNDFQKGDIAEGYSVSREKKESFPLTVTSAQKNPTAFYLCASSNLQGARAEAFFGQGTRLTVV.

This clone was counted a single time. The rearrangement links TRBV2 to TRBJ1-6; maybe TRBD1 (6 bases). The ends were cut back, 6 bases at V and 0 bases at J, with 12 bases in the middle. The CDR3 runs 16 residues. Germline V gene lookup returns CDR1 SNHLY and CDR2 FYNNEI. The CDR3 loop reads CASRAGASSYNSPLHF. The DNA for the CDR3 is TGTGCCAGCAGGGCAGGGGCTAGCTCCTATAATTCACCCCTCCACTTT.

The chain joins TRBV7-7 to TRBJ2-3, with TRBD2 as a possible D gene (5 bases). The CDR3 totals 15 residues. Trimming took off 2 bases at V and 0 bases at J, with 9 bases between the two ends. Germline assignment: CDR1 SSHAT and CDR2 FNYEAQ (reference sequence). For the CDR3, the DNA is TGTGCCAGCAGCTTATCTGGACTGAGCACAGATACGCAGTATTTT. Its protein is CASSLSGLSTDTQYF.

V and J are TRBV7-8 and TRBJ1-2; no clear D. V was shortened by 3 bases and J by 8 bases, with 13 bases between the two germline ends. From germline, CDR1 is SGHVS and CDR2 FQNEAQ. The CDR3 runs to 13 residues. CDR3 residues: CASSFDSLGGYTF. The CDR3 nucleotides read TGTGCCAGCAGCTTTGACTCACTCGGCGGCTACACCTTC.

This clone was seen once. J is TRBJ2-7 and V is TRBV11-2, with 7 bases identical to TRBD2. The CDR3 covers 14 residues. Germline V CDR1 and CDR2: SGHAT, FQNNGV. With V trimmed by 1 base and J by 7 bases, 7 bases remained unmatched. CDR3 DNA: TGTGCCAGCAGCTTAGGCGGGAGATTGGGTGAGCAGTACTTC. Protein sequence: CASSLGGRLGEQYF.

This sequence joins TRBV29-1 and TRBJ2-5, with 7 nucleotides matching TRBD2. CDR1 is SQVTM and CDR2 is ANQGSEA in the germline V gene. V was clipped by 5 bases and J by 4 bases; unmatched bases: 7. This CDR3 has 13 amino acids. The CDR3 loop reads CSVRPGGGETQYF. The CDR3 coding sequence is TGCAGCGTTCGCCCGGGGGGTGGAGAGACCCAGTACTTC. Together with reference TRBV29-1 and TRBJ2-5, the CDR3 gives the full variable domain: SAVISQKPSRDICQRGTSLTIQCQVDSQVTMMFWYRQQPGQSLTLIATANQGSEATYESGFVIDKFPISRPNLTFSTLTVSNMSPEDSSIYLCSVRPGGGETQYFGPGTRLLVL.

This clone has only one observation. The chain joins TRBV10-2 to TRBJ1-1; the match to TRBD1 covers 7 bases. The trim removed 5 bases at V and 4 bases at J, leaving 1 base unmatched. This CDR3 contains 12 residues. Germline CDR1 is WSHSY and CDR2 is SAAADI. The CDR3 coding sequence is TGCGCCAGCAGTCGGGACAGCACTGAAGCTTTCTTT. Translated, it gives CASSRDSTEAFF.

This chain links TRBV7-2 with TRBJ1-5; D is undetermined. This CDR3 has 13 residues. Looked up from germline, CDR1 is SGHTA and CDR2 is FQGNSA. V was pared by 2 bases and J by 3 bases, with 5 bases between. The CDR3 reads CASSLQANQPQHF. The DNA for the CDR3 is TGTGCCAGCAGCTTACAGGCCAATCAGCCCCAGCATTTT.

The V call is TRBV19, the J call TRBJ1-2, with D uncertain. V was trimmed by 10 bases and J by 1 base, leaving 19 bases between them. The germline CDR1 and CDR2 sequences are LNHDA and SQIVND (reference sequence). This CDR3 has 15 residues. DNA of the CDR3: TGTGCCACCGATCCCGAAGGAGCAAATAACTATGGCTACACCTTC. This translates into CATDPEGANNYGYTF. Full variable domain (remainder filled in from reference TRBV19 and TRBJ1-2): DGGITQSPKYLFRKEGQNVTLSCEQNLNHDAMYWYRQDPGQGLRLIYYSQIVNDFQKGDIAEGYSVSREKKESFPLTVTSAQKNPTAFYLCATDPEGANNYGYTFGSGTRLTVV.

The V and J genes are TRBV27 and TRBJ2-7; 8 bases line up with TRBD2. There are 14 residues in the CDR3. J was trimmed by 5 bases and V by 5 bases; bases with no gene match: 8. Germline V gives CDR1 MNHEY, CDR2 SMNVEV (reference sequence). DNA for the CDR3: TGTGCCAGCAGTGCCGGACTAGCAGCCGACGAGCAGTACTTC. This gives the protein CASSAGLAADEQYF.

The chain combines TRBV24-1 with TRBJ2-5; 9 nucleotides line up with TRBD2. V lost 2 bases, J lost 5 bases, and 8 bases stayed unmatched. In germline, CDR1 is KGHDR, CDR2 SFDVKD. CDR3 length: 16 amino acids. As DNA, the CDR3 is TGTGCCACCAGTGATTGGGGCGGGAGGGCCGTGGAGACCCAGTACTTC. Encoded protein: CATSDWGGRAVETQYF.

The chain joins TRBV19 to TRBJ2-2, with 7 bases fitting TRBD1. The J segment lost 6 bases and the V segment lost 6 bases, leaving 7 bases of the junction unmatched. The CDR3 consists of 14 residues. CDR1 is LNHDA, CDR2 SQIVND, per germline (reference sequence). CDR3 DNA: TGTGCCAGTAGCGTTAACAGGGGAGCCGGGGAGCTGTTTTTT. Amino acids: CASSVNRGAGELFF.

This chain links TRBV10-3 with TRBJ2-2, with D unclear. Germline CDR1 and CDR2: ENHRY and SYGVKD. V was trimmed by 2 bases and J by 0 bases, leaving 7 bases between them. The CDR3 has 15 residues. As DNA, the CDR3 is TGTGCCATCAGTGAGAGACTGTCGAACACCGGGGAGCTGTTTTTT. This encodes CAISERLSNTGELFF.

The chain carries TRBV27 and TRBJ2-7, with D possibly TRBD1 on 5 matching bases. The CDR3 loop spans 14 amino acids. Germline values: CDR1 MNHEY, CDR2 SMNVEV (reference sequence). Trimming took off 2 bases at V and 4 bases at J, with 12 bases between the two ends. CDR3: CASSLVAGLYEQYF. The CDR3 DNA is TGTGCCAGCAGTTTAGTGGCAGGGTTGTACGAGCAGTACTTC.

This clone was recorded a few times. The chain couples TRBV5-1 to TRBJ2-6; D not certain. Germline CDR1 SGHRS, CDR2 YFSETQ. V gave up 4 bases and J gave up 0 bases, with 5 bases separating them. This CDR3 has 14 residues. In nucleotides, the CDR3 is TGCGCCAGCAGCACCTACTCTGGGGCCAACGTCCTGACTTTC. It translates to CASSTYSGANVLTF.

This clone was detected only once. The chain carries TRBV18 and TRBJ1-1; the match to TRBD1 covers 8 bases. Germline CDR1 KGHSH, CDR2 LQKENI. The CDR3 consists of 13 residues. V was pared by 4 bases and J by 7 bases, with 5 bases of the junction left unmatched. The CDR3 nucleotides read TGTGCCAGCTCACTGGGACAGGTGGGTGAAGCTTTCTTT. Its protein is CASSLGQVGEAFF.

CDR3 nucleotide sequence: TGTGCCAGCAGCCCCCCCGGGACTAGCGGGAGAGACGAGCAGTACTTC. Translating gives CASSPPGTSGRDEQYF. This chain links TRBV6-2 or TRBV6-3 with TRBJ2-7; 14 nucleotides match TRBD2. The length of the CDR3 is 16 residues. CDR1 and CDR2 from the germline V gene are MNHEY and SVGEGT. J was trimmed by 5 bases and V by 6 bases; bases with no gene match: 9.

J is TRBJ1-2 and V is TRBV27; TRBD1 is a possible D gene (5 bases). The V gene's germline CDR1 is MNHEY and CDR2 SMNVEV (reference sequence). V lost 1 base, J lost 4 bases, and 10 bases lay in between. The CDR3 loop spans 14 amino acids. Written as DNA, the CDR3 is TGTGCCAGCAGTTTATGGGGGGGGAGCTATGGCTACACCTTC. This translates into CASSLWGGSYGYTF.

The chain joins TRBV18 to TRBJ1-5; TRBD1 might be the D (6 bases). Between the trimmed V and J ends, which lost 3 bases and 4 bases, there was a span of 10 bases. CDR3 length: 14 residues. Germline V CDR1 and CDR2: KGHSH, LQKENI. The CDR3 coding sequence is TGTGCCAGCTCACCGGAGAGGGGGAATCAGCCCCAGCATTTT. The encoded protein is CASSPERGNQPQHF.

The gene calls are TRBV28 and TRBJ1-1, with D perhaps TRBD1 (6 bases). This CDR3 is built from 14 residues. The germline gives CDR1 MDHEN, CDR2 SYDVKM. Trimming stripped 1 base from V and 9 bases from J, with 15 bases between. CDR3 loop: CASSLFSGDPQAFF. CDR3 nucleotide sequence: TGTGCCAGCAGTTTATTTTCAGGGGATCCTCAAGCTTTCTTT. Complete variable domain (other parts from reference TRBV28 and TRBJ1-1): DVKVTQSSRYLVKRTGEKVFLECVQDMDHENMFWYRQDPGLGLRLIYFSYDVKMKEKGDIPEGYSVSREKKERFSLILESASTNQTSMYLCASSLFSGDPQAFFGQGTRLTVV.

In its sample, this clone was seen a few times. Other DNA sequences in the same sample also yield this CDR3. The V gene is TRBV19, the J gene TRBJ1-5; a weak D match, TRBD1 (5 bases). Germline CDR1 and CDR2: LNHDA and SQIVND (reference sequence). Trimming removed 5 bases at V and 4 bases at J, with 15 bases between. The CDR3 consists of 15 residues. In DNA form, the CDR3 reads TGTGCCAGTAGTCCGGGGGATTCTGGGAATCAGCCCCAGCATTTT. Protein product: CASSPGDSGNQPQHF.

This chain links TRBV5-8 with TRBJ2-2; 7 bases agree with TRBD1. V trimming: 0 bases; J trimming: 7 bases; junction bases outside the gene matches: 9. The CDR3 sequence is 16 residues long. Germline CDR1 is SGHTS and CDR2 is YDEGEE. CDR3 in amino acids: CASSLERGRVVGELFF. The CDR3, as DNA: TGTGCCAGCAGCTTGGAGAGGGGGCGGGTTGTCGGGGAGCTGTTTTTT. The full variable domain, its missing parts supplied by reference TRBV5-8 and TRBJ2-2, is EAGVTQSPTHLIKTRGQQATLRCSPISGHTSVYWYQQALGLGLQFLLWYDEGEERNRGNFPPRFSGRQFPNYSSELNVNALELEDSALYLCASSLERGRVVGELFFGEGSRLTVL.

The J gene is TRBJ2-7, the V gene TRBV30, with TRBD2 as a possible D gene (5 bases). The germline gives CDR1 GTSNPN, CDR2 SVGIG (reference sequence). There are 15 residues in the CDR3. V was cut by 0 bases and J by 5 bases, with 17 bases left in between. As DNA, the CDR3 is TGTGCCTGGAGTGTACTCTGGACTCAGACCCACGAGCAGTACTTC. Protein product: CAWSVLWTQTHEQYF.

The chain joins TRBV6-5 to TRBJ2-7; D is undetermined. Trimming pared 2 bases from V and 5 bases from J, leaving 13 bases between. Germline values: CDR1 MNHEY, CDR2 SVGAGI. The CDR3 totals 14 residues. The CDR3 is CASSYRQVMDEQYF. As DNA, the CDR3 is TGTGCCAGCAGTTACAGGCAGGTTATGGACGAGCAGTACTTC.

The rearrangement joins TRBV7-2 to TRBJ2-7, with 9 bases aligning to TRBD1. Trimming took 3 bases from V and 6 from J; bases not matched to a gene: 6. The CDR3 extends over 14 amino acids. In germline, CDR1 is SGHTA, CDR2 FQGNSA. The CDR3 spells CASSFDRGDGEQYF. Here the CDR3 DNA reads TGTGCCAGCAGCTTTGACAGGGGGGATGGCGAGCAGTACTTC.

This sequence joins TRBV24-1 and TRBJ2-7; 12 positions match TRBD1. In germline, CDR1 is KGHDR, CDR2 SFDVKD. CDR3 length: 15 amino acids. Unmatched junction bases numbered 3, after V lost 3 bases and J lost 4 bases. The CDR3 DNA sequence: TGTGCCACCAGTGATCCGGGACAGGGGGCATACGAGCAGTACTTC. Translating it yields CATSDPGQGAYEQYF.

The V and J genes are TRBV18 and TRBJ2-5; 10 nucleotides match TRBD1. Per germline, CDR1 KGHSH and CDR2 LQKENI. The CDR3 totals 15 residues. Trimming at V came to 3 bases and at J to 4 bases, leaving 5 bases not matched to a gene. The CDR3 sequence is CASSPDRGRTETQYF. For the CDR3, the DNA is TGTGCCAGCTCACCCGACAGGGGGCGGACAGAGACCCAGTACTTC.

The chain combines TRBV7-2 with TRBJ1-1; D gene ambiguous. V was clipped by 5 bases and J by 0 bases, with 7 bases between them. The V gene's germline CDR1 is SGHTA and CDR2 FQGNSA. The CDR3 has 13 amino acids. As DNA, the CDR3 is TGTGCCAGCAGCACTGCGGTGAACACTGAAGCTTTCTTT. Its translation is CASSTAVNTEAFF.

This clone came up once. The genes are TRBV6-5 and TRBJ2-2; 7 nucleotides agree with TRBD1. V shed 6 bases, J shed 8 bases, and the junction held 12 bases outside the gene matches. The CDR3 has 15 amino acids. CDR1 is MNHEY, CDR2 SVGAGI, per germline. The CDR3 nucleotides are TGTGCCAGCAGCCCCTACCCATCGGGACAGGGGGAGCTGTTTTTT. This gives the protein CASSPYPSGQGELFF.